This entry lists 16 T cell receptor beta chains sequenced from one sample in a study of T cells in tuberculosis. The repertoire was sequenced with immunoSEQ multiplex PCR; TCRdb's copy has only in-frame clones and lacks some. The sample holds under 45,000 clones, less than 95% seen once. The time point here: new active TB diagnosis, blood taken before or within 7 days of starting treatment. The source material was PBMCs, sampled at tuberculosis diagnosis. Source of these receptors: an adult with tuberculosis.

The J gene is TRBJ2-2, the V gene TRBV7-9, with 7 bases lining up with TRBD2. The CDR3 has 18 residues. Trimming removed 3 bases from V and 4 bases from J; junction bases left unmatched: 14. CDR1 and CDR2 from the germline V gene are SEHNR and FQNEAQ (reference sequence). The CDR3 is CASSFSRRSGAFTGELFF. The CDR3 DNA follows: TGTGCCAGCAGCTTTTCTCGGAGAAGCGGGGCTTTCACCGGGGAGCTGTTTTTT.

As DNA, the CDR3 is TGTGCCAGTAGTCTTCGGGACAGGGATAATTCACCCCTCCACTTT. Protein: CASSLRDRDNSPLHF. The gene calls are TRBV19 and TRBJ1-6; 9 bases are a match to TRBD1. Unmatched junction bases numbered 4, after V lost 5 bases and J lost 5 bases. CDR1 LNHDA and CDR2 SQIVND come from the germline V gene (reference sequence). The length of the CDR3 is 15 residues.

The chain couples TRBV7-3 to TRBJ2-2, with a tentative D call TRBD2 (6 bases). Trimming removed 5 bases at V and 6 bases at J, with 16 bases between. CDR1 is SGHTA, CDR2 FQGTGA, per germline. This CDR3 is 15 amino acids long. The DNA for the CDR3 is TGTGCCAGCAGCAGCTCCCCCCTAGCGTCCGGGGAGCTGTTTTTT. As protein: CASSSSPLASGELFF.

This chain's CDR3 is CAWSVLITGGDTGELFF. In DNA, the CDR3 is TGTGCCTGGAGTGTCCTAATAACGGGGGGTGACACCGGGGAGCTGTTTTTT. The chain combines TRBV30 with TRBJ2-2; 7 bases are shared with TRBD2. Trimming cost V 0 bases and J 3 bases; bases outside gene matches: 10. The germline gives CDR1 GTSNPN, CDR2 SVGIG (reference sequence). There are 17 residues in the CDR3.

CDR3 nucleotide sequence: TGCGCCAGCAGCCAAAATGCGGATTTCTCCTACGAGCAGTACTTC. The encoded protein is CASSQNADFSYEQYF. The gene calls are TRBV4-3 and TRBJ2-7, with no clear D. V lost 2 bases to trimming and J lost 0 bases, with 11 bases between them. This CDR3 comprises 15 residues. Germline V lookup: CDR1 LGHNA, CDR2 YSLEER.

The chain is built from TRBV2 and TRBJ2-6, with 11 bases aligning to TRBD1. The CDR3 runs to 21 residues. Germline lookup yields CDR1 SNHLY and CDR2 FYNNEI. The ends lost 0 bases at V and 0 bases at J; junction bases unmatched: 10. Here the CDR3 DNA reads TGTGCCAGCAGTGAAGCCGACCGGAGGACAGGGGGCTACTCTGGGGCCAACGTCCTGACTTTC. This encodes CASSEADRRTGGYSGANVLTF.

The chain links TRBV4-1 to TRBJ1-5; D is perhaps TRBD1 (5 bases). The V gene lost 1 base and the J gene lost 3 bases, with 13 bases spanning the gap. The CDR3 consists of 16 residues. CDR1 MGHRA and CDR2 YSYEKL come from the germline V gene. This chain's CDR3 is CASSQGSGLPNQPQHF. The CDR3 DNA is TGCGCCAGCAGCCAAGGATCGGGACTCCCCAATCAGCCCCAGCATTTT.

The V gene is TRBV5-6, the J gene TRBJ1-2; 8 bases agree with TRBD1. Per the germline V gene, CDR1 is SGHDT and CDR2 is YYEEEE. J gave up 0 bases and V 4 bases, and 5 bases lay outside the gene matches. The CDR3 length is 15 residues. The DNA of the CDR3 is TGTGCCAGCAGCCCGTGGACAGGGTCTAACTATGGCTACACCTTC. Translated: CASSPWTGSNYGYTF. The full variable domain, in which reference TRBV5-6 and TRBJ1-2 provide the parts outside the CDR3, is DAGVTQSPTHLIKTRGQQVTLRCSPKSGHDTVSWYQQALGQGPQFIFQYYEEEERQRGNFPDRFSGHQFPNYSSELNVNALLLGDSALYLCASSPWTGSNYGYTFGSGTRLTVV.

The chain combines TRBV6-4 with TRBJ2-6; no clear D gene. Trimming took 4 bases from V and 2 from J, leaving 3 bases between them. The CDR3 is 13 amino acids. Germline V gene data show CDR1 as MRHNA and CDR2 as SNTAGT. The CDR3 loop reads CASSGPGANVLTF. CDR3 DNA: TGTGCCAGCAGTGGGCCTGGGGCCAACGTCCTGACTTTC.

The gene calls are TRBV6-1 and TRBJ1-1; D ambiguous. Germline V gene lookup returns CDR1 MNHNS and CDR2 SASEGT. The V end was cut by 7 bases, the J end by 4 bases, with 13 bases between. This CDR3 has 13 amino acids. CDR3 amino acids: CASNKIRGTEAFF. The CDR3 region has the DNA TGTGCCAGCAATAAAATCCGGGGCACTGAAGCTTTCTTT.

The chain has TRBV11-3 and TRBJ2-1; tentatively, D is TRBD2 (5 bases). The germline V and J ends were trimmed by 5 bases and 4 bases, with 12 bases remaining between them. CDR3 length: 14 amino acids. CDR1 and CDR2 (germline): SGHNT, YENEEA. The CDR3 coding sequence is TGTGCCAGCAGCCGGGATAGGTCTTACAATGAGCAGTTCTTC. Residues: CASSRDRSYNEQFF.

This chain joins TRBV28 and TRBJ1-2, with 7 bases lining up with TRBD1. CDR3 length: 15 amino acids. The trim removed 8 bases at V and 2 bases at J, leaving 11 bases unmatched. Germline values: CDR1 MDHEN, CDR2 SYDVKM. The CDR3 DNA sequence: TGTGCCAGCGCCGCATTCGGGACAGTAAACTATGGCTACACCTTC. As protein: CASAAFGTVNYGYTF.

This chain connects TRBV30 to TRBJ2-3; maybe TRBD1 (5 bases). From germline, CDR1 is GTSNPN and CDR2 SVGIG (reference sequence). CDR3 length equals 13 residues. Trimming took off 2 bases at V and 0 bases at J, with 6 bases between the two ends. The CDR3: CAWSRGSTDTQYF. The DNA of the CDR3 is TGTGCCTGGAGTAGGGGTAGCACAGATACGCAGTATTTT.

The chain recombines TRBV6-5 with TRBJ1-1; 8 bases are shared with TRBD1. The trim removed 5 bases at V and 7 bases at J, leaving 9 bases unmatched. CDR3 length equals 14 residues. Germline CDR1 MNHEY, CDR2 SVGAGI. The CDR3 nucleotides read TGTGCCAGCAGTCAACGACAGGGGTGGGGTGAAGCTTTCTTT. Protein: CASSQRQGWGEAFF.

The chain is built from TRBV6-6 and TRBJ1-3; the match to TRBD1 covers 7 bases. J lost 7 bases, V lost 6 bases, and 9 bases had no gene match. CDR3 length equals 14 residues. The germline gives CDR1 MNHNY, CDR2 SVGAGI (reference sequence). The CDR3 sequence is CASRDRVTGNTIYF. In DNA form, the CDR3 reads TGTGCCAGCAGAGACAGGGTCACCGGGAACACCATATATTTT.

The gene calls are TRBV30 and TRBJ2-7, with 9 bases lining up with TRBD2. Germline V gives CDR1 GTSNPN, CDR2 SVGIG (reference sequence). Trimming removed 5 bases from V and 5 bases from J; junction bases left unmatched: 4. This CDR3 has 12 residues. The CDR3 here is CAWGGGADEQYF. In DNA form, the CDR3 reads TGTGCCTGGGGCGGGGGGGCCGACGAGCAGTACTTC.